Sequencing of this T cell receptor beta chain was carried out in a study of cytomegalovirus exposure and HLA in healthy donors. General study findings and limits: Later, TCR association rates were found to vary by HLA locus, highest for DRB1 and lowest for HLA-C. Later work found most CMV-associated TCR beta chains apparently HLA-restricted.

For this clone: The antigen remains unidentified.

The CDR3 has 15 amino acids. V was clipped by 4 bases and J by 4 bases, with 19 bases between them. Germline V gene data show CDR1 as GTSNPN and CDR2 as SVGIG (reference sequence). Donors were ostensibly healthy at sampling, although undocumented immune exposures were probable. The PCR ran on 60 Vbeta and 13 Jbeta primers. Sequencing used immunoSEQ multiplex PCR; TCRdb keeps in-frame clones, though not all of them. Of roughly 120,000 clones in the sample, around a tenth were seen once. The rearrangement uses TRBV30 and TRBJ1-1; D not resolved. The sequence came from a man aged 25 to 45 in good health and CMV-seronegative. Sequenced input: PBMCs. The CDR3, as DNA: TGTGCCTGGATAAAACCAGAAATTTCCAGCACTGAAGCTTTCTTT. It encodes CAWIKPEISSTEAFF.